This is a list of T cell receptor beta chains from one sample in a study of shared clonotypes between healthy human individuals. Generated by immunoSEQ multiplex PCR, the TCRdb table keeps only in-frame clones and is missing some. Of approximately 2,000,000 clones in the sample, 80% to 95% were seen once. Sequencing was performed on naive CD4+ T cells from PBMCs. These TCRs come from a man aged 18 to 30 in good health. Some clones in this sample may be carry-over from other donors' samples. The CDR3 runs from the conserved cysteine through the conserved F or W. A D gene is named only where the DNA matches it firmly. The size field is filled for only some rows; it gives once, few, many or a size class.

D gene | clone size | J gene | V gene | CDR3 length | CDR3 protein | CDR3 DNA
. | . | TRBJ1-5 | TRBV30 | 15 | CAWSAQDYSNQPQHF | TGTGCCTGGAGTGCCCAGGATTATAGCAATCAGCCCCAGCATTTT
. | . | TRBJ2-2 | TRBV5-4 | 13 | CASSLARSGELFF | TGTGCCAGCAGCTTGGCCCGTAGCGGGGAGCTGTTTTTT
. | few | TRBJ1-5 | TRBV19 | 14 | CASSIVQWDQPQHF | TGTGCCAGTAGTATAGTCCAGTGGGATCAGCCCCAGCATTTT
TRBD2 | . | TRBJ2-1 | TRBV18 | 16 | CASSQPGTSGSYEQFF | TGTGCCAGCTCTCAGCCAGGGACTAGCGGGAGCTATGAGCAGTTCTTC
TRBD1 | . | TRBJ1-5 | TRBV6-1 | 15 | CASRSGTGFAQPQHF | TGTGCCAGCAGATCCGGGACAGGGTTCGCTCAGCCCCAGCATTTT
TRBD2 | . | TRBJ2-2 | TRBV5-1 | 18 | CASSGRTSGSQFTGELFF | TGCGCCAGCAGCGGCCGGACTAGCGGGAGCCAGTTCACCGGGGAGCTGTTTTTT
TRBD2 | . | TRBJ2-3 | TRBV2 | 15 | CASTISGGSTDTQYF | TGTGCCAGTACCATAAGCGGGGGGAGCACAGATACGCAGTATTTT
. | once | TRBJ1-4 | TRBV5-5 | 16 | CASSLAYRASNEKLFF | TGTGCCAGCAGCTTGGCATACAGGGCCTCTAATGAAAAACTGTTTTTT
. | . | TRBJ1-4 | TRBV5-1 | 13 | CASSLDGNEKLFF | TGCGCCAGCAGCTTGGACGGGAATGAAAAACTGTTTTTT
. | . | TRBJ2-2 | TRBV30 | 15 | CAWSVVQGRTGELFF | TGTGCCTGGAGTGTAGTGCAGGGTCGTACCGGGGAGCTGTTTTTT
TRBD2 | . | TRBJ2-1 | TRBV6-5 | 15 | CASSRGLAGINEQFF | TGTGCCAGCAGCCGCGGACTAGCGGGAATCAATGAGCAGTTCTTC
TRBD1 | . | TRBJ2-5 | TRBV28 | 17 | CASSLGVGQGTGETQYF | TGTGCCAGCAGTTTAGGGGTAGGACAGGGGACCGGGGAGACCCAGTACTTC
. | . | TRBJ1-5 | TRBV4-3 | 14 | CASSLIGGDQPQHF | TGCGCCAGCAGCTTGATAGGGGGAGATCAGCCCCAGCATTTT
. | . | TRBJ1-2 | TRBV19 | 17 | CASSAPPRGMFNYGYTF | TGTGCCAGTAGTGCTCCCCCCCGAGGGATGTTCAACTATGGCTACACCTTC
. | . | TRBJ2-7 | TRBV19 | 13 | CASSPTNTYEQYF | TGTGCCAGTAGTCCGACGAACACCTACGAGCAGTACTTC
TRBD1 | few | TRBJ1-5 | TRBV10-2 | 17 | CASSDRGRSHSNQPQHF | TGCGCCAGCAGTGACAGGGGGAGATCTCATAGCAATCAGCCCCAGCATTTT
. | once | TRBJ2-7 | TRBV5-3 | 12 | CARSLGAHEQYF | TGTGCCAGAAGCTTGGGCGCCCACGAGCAGTACTTC
TRBD1 | . | TRBJ2-5 | TRBV11-3 | 14 | CASSPSAGGETQYF | TGTGCCAGCAGCCCCAGTGCAGGGGGAGAGACCCAGTACTTC
. | . | TRBJ2-5 | TRBV27 | 13 | CASSRTGRETQYF | TGTGCCAGCAGCCGGACTGGGCGGGAGACCCAGTACTTC
. | . | TRBJ2-3 | TRBV5-1 | 13 | CASSLESTDTQYF | TGCGCCAGCAGCTTGGAGAGCACAGATACGCAGTATTTT
. | once | TRBJ2-7 | TRBV5-1 | 13 | CASSFTDSYEQYF | TGCGCCAGCAGCTTCACGGACTCCTACGAGCAGTACTTC
. | . | TRBJ2-1 | TRBV27 | 16 | CASSPRAGLSNNEQFF | TGTGCCAGCAGTCCCCGGGCAGGACTTTCCAACAATGAGCAGTTCTTC
. | . | TRBJ2-7 | TRBV25-1 | 15 | CASSEQKTGYYEQYF | TGTGCCAGCAGTGAACAGAAGACGGGGTACTACGAGCAGTACTTC
TRBD1 | . | TRBJ2-5 | TRBV5-1 | 14 | CASSAGGEQETQYF | TGCGCCAGCAGCGCAGGGGGAGAGCAAGAGACCCAGTACTTC
TRBD2 | . | TRBJ2-2 | TRBV5-1 | 18 | CASSLAIRASGRTGELFF | TGCGCCAGCAGCTTGGCCATCAGGGCTAGCGGGAGGACCGGGGAGCTGTTTTTT
. | . | TRBJ2-3 | TRBV7-7 | 16 | CASSRGGGTGTDTQYF | TGTGCCAGCAGCCGAGGCGGGGGGACAGGGACAGATACGCAGTATTTT
. | . | TRBJ1-3 | TRBV28 | 16 | CASSLGRRYSGNTIYF | TGTGCCAGCAGTTTGGGTCGGAGATACTCTGGAAACACCATATATTTT
. | . | TRBJ2-2 | TRBV28 | 16 | CASSLFWQTLTGELFF | TGTGCCAGCAGTTTATTTTGGCAGACGCTAACCGGGGAGCTGTTTTTT
. | . | TRBJ2-1 | TRBV29-1 | 15 | CSVEMGRGEYNEQFF | TGCAGCGTTGAAATGGGCAGGGGGGAATACAATGAGCAGTTCTTC
. | . | TRBJ2-5 | TRBV5-4 | 13 | CASSQGQRETQYF | TGTGCCAGCAGCCAAGGACAGAGGGAGACCCAGTACTTC
TRBD2 | . | TRBJ2-2 | TRBV5-1 | 16 | CASSPPVAGDRGELFF | TGCGCCAGCAGCCCCCCGGTCGCGGGAGATCGGGGGGAGCTGTTTTTT
. | . | TRBJ2-5 | TRBV5-1 | 13 | CASSLFFGETQYF | TGCGCCAGCAGCTTATTCTTTGGAGAGACCCAGTACTTC
TRBD2 | . | TRBJ2-7 | TRBV18 | 15 | CASSPRSGRNDEQYF | TGTGCCAGCTCACCACGGAGCGGGAGGAACGACGAGCAGTACTTC
. | once | TRBJ2-2 | TRBV5-1 | 13 | CASSRTGTGELFF | TGCGCCAGCAGCCGAACCGGCACCGGGGAGCTGTTTTTT
. | . | TRBJ2-2 | TRBV11-3 | 15 | CASSLVGGATGELFF | TGTGCCAGCAGCTTAGTTGGGGGGGCGACCGGGGAGCTGTTTTTT
TRBD2 | . | TRBJ2-7 | TRBV5-1 | 17 | CASSHGTSGSSLYEQYF | TGCGCCAGCAGCCACGGGACTAGCGGGAGTTCGTTGTACGAGCAGTACTTC
. | . | TRBJ2-3 | TRBV10-3 | 12 | CAISESTDTQYF | TGTGCCATCAGTGAGTCAACAGATACGCAGTATTTT